This is a list of T cell receptor beta chains from one sample in a study of blood T cell repertoires in COVID-19. The protocol was immunoSEQ multiplex PCR, while the TCRdb copy is restricted to in-frame clones and leaves out a portion. The sample has about 59,000 clones; around 73% are singletons. The sequencing input was peripheral blood. The receptors here all came from a man older than 75 with acute or convalescent COVID-19. Both conserved end residues are part of each CDR3. D genes are given only for firm matches. Some rows mark clone size as missing; the rest say once, few, many or name a class of expanded clone.

DNA,CDR3,V,size,D,J
TGCGCCAGCAGCCGGGGGGACACAGATACGCAGTATTTT,CASSRGDTDTQYF,TRBV5-1,-,TRBD2,TRBJ2-3
TGTGCCTGGAGTCGGGACTTTACCACCAGAGAAGCTTTCTTT,CAWSRDFTTREAFF,TRBV30,-,-,TRBJ1-1
TGTGCCAGCAGCTTAGTGGGCAGGATTTTCGAAGCTTTCTTT,CASSLVGRIFEAFF,TRBV7-2,-,-,TRBJ1-1
TGTGCCTCCCTATACACCGGGACAGGGGGCTTAGAGACCCAGTACTTC,CASLYTGTGGLETQYF,TRBV30,-,TRBD1,TRBJ2-5
TGTGCCAGCAGCGGGGGACGGGGGTTCGACAATCAGCCCCAGCATTTT,CASSGGRGFDNQPQHF,TRBV2,-,-,TRBJ1-5
TGTGCCAGTACCAGGGTCGGAAACACCATATATTTT,CASTRVGNTIYF,TRBV19,-,-,TRBJ1-3
TGTGCCAGCAGGAACTCAGGGGGAACCTACGAGCAGTACTTC,CASRNSGGTYEQYF,TRBV6-5,once,TRBD1,TRBJ2-7
TGTGCCAGTAGTATTGGCATTTCTGGAAACACCATATATTTT,CASSIGISGNTIYF,TRBV19,-,-,TRBJ1-3
TGTGCCAGCAGCAAGCTGGGGACACCGGGGGGCTACACCTTC,CASSKLGTPGGYTF,TRBV3-1/TRBV3-2,few,-,TRBJ1-2
TGTGCCAGCAGCTCAGTTTTGACTGAAGCTTTCTTT,CASSSVLTEAFF,TRBV7-9,-,-,TRBJ1-1
TGCGCCAGCAGCTTGAGGCTAGCGGGTAACGAGCAGTACTTC,CASSLRLAGNEQYF,TRBV5-1,-,TRBD2,TRBJ2-7
TGTGCCAGTAGTATGAGGAGCGGGAGTGTCGGTGAGCAGTTCTTC,CASSMRSGSVGEQFF,TRBV19,-,TRBD2,TRBJ2-1
TGTGCCTGGCAGCATGCGGGGACTAGCGGGGCGCAGTACTTC,CAWQHAGTSGAQYF,TRBV30,-,TRBD2,TRBJ2-7
TGTGCCAGTACCCCCGGTATTGATGAGAACACTGAAGCTTTCTTT,CASTPGIDENTEAFF,TRBV19,-,-,TRBJ1-1
TGTGCCAGCAGCTTAGGCGGAGGGACGAGGCAGTACTTC,CASSLGGGTRQYF,TRBV7-9,-,-,TRBJ2-7
TGTGCCAGTAGTCACGTAGGACAAAGTGAAGCTTTCTTT,CASSHVGQSEAFF,TRBV19,-,-,TRBJ1-1
TGCGCCAGCAGCTTGGCCTTTTCGAGCTACGAGCAGTACTTC,CASSLAFSSYEQYF,TRBV5-1,few,-,TRBJ2-7
TGTGCCAGCTCACCTTTCATAGCGGGAGAAAGAGATACGCAGTATTTT,CASSPFIAGERDTQYF,TRBV18,-,TRBD2,TRBJ2-3
TGTGCCAGCAGCTTAGGAGGCCGGGATGAGCAGTTCTTC,CASSLGGRDEQFF,TRBV11-3,-,-,TRBJ2-1
TGCGCCAGCAGCTTTCAGGGTGGAACCGACACCGGGGAGCTGTTTTTT,CASSFQGGTDTGELFF,TRBV5-1,-,-,TRBJ2-2
TGCAGCGTTGAGTTAGCGGGAGCCTACGAGCAGTACTTC,CSVELAGAYEQYF,TRBV29-1,-,TRBD2,TRBJ2-7
TGTGCCACCAGTGACCGACTAGCGGGAGTTAGGGAGCAGTACTTC,CATSDRLAGVREQYF,TRBV24-1,-,TRBD2,TRBJ2-7
TGTGCCAGCAGCTTACCCCCGGGACAGAGCTCTGGAAACACCATATATTTT,CASSLPPGQSSGNTIYF,TRBV5-4,-,TRBD1,TRBJ1-3
TGTGCCAGCAGCTCGGGACAGGGGGCCCGTCAGCCCCAGCATTTT,CASSSGQGARQPQHF,TRBV5-8,-,TRBD1,TRBJ1-5
TGTGCCACCAGTCCGGGTGGCGGGAGATATGAGCAGTTCTTC,CATSPGGGRYEQFF,TRBV24-1,few,TRBD2,TRBJ2-1
TGTGCCAGCAGCCTTATTCCCAGGGCCGGGGAGCTGTTTTTT,CASSLIPRAGELFF,TRBV9,-,-,TRBJ2-2
TGTGCCAGCAGTCGTCCGAGAGGGACAGGGGGCGCCTCGGGGGAAAAACTGTTTTTT,CASSRPRGTGGASGEKLFF,TRBV6-2/TRBV6-3,-,TRBD1,TRBJ1-4
TGCGCCAGCAGCCAGGGATCGGACCTCTACGAGCAGTACTTC,CASSQGSDLYEQYF,TRBV5-1,-,-,TRBJ2-7
TGTGCCAGCAGCTTAGGTAGCGCGGGAGGGCCGGCCAATGAGCAGTTCTTC,CASSLGSAGGPANEQFF,TRBV11-3,-,TRBD2,TRBJ2-1
TGCAGTGCTAGTGCAGGGGAAGGCAATCAGCCCCAGCATTTT,CSASAGEGNQPQHF,TRBV20-1,-,-,TRBJ1-5
TGTGCCAGCAACTCCGGGGGGTTGGGCGGAACGGGTGAGCAGTTCTTC,CASNSGGLGGTGEQFF,TRBV5-4,-,TRBD2,TRBJ2-1
TGTGCCACCAGTGAGACACTTGAACGAGGCTACACCTTC,CATSETLERGYTF,TRBV24-1,-,-,TRBJ1-2
TGTGCCAGCAGCGCCCCCCCTAGCGGGAGAGAGACCCAGTACTTC,CASSAPPSGRETQYF,TRBV28,few,TRBD2,TRBJ2-5
TGTGCCAGTAGTTCTCGACAGGGAATAGACCCTTTGAACACTGAAGCTTTCTTT,CASSSRQGIDPLNTEAFF,TRBV19,once,TRBD1,TRBJ1-1
TGCGCCAGCAGCTTGGTCCCGGGACAGGGGATGGAGACCCAGTACTTC,CASSLVPGQGMETQYF,TRBV5-1,-,TRBD1,TRBJ2-5
TGTGCCAGTAGTATCCGACTAGCGGGATTCTACGAGCAGTACTTC,CASSIRLAGFYEQYF,TRBV19,few,TRBD2,TRBJ2-7
TGCGCCAGCAGCCCTACCGGGACAGGGGGTTACGAGCAGTACTTC,CASSPTGTGGYEQYF,TRBV5-1,once,TRBD1,TRBJ2-7
TGTGCCTGGAGAAAAATCGGACAGGGGTTAGGCTACACCTTC,CAWRKIGQGLGYTF,TRBV30,-,TRBD1,TRBJ1-2
TGTGCCAGCTCCCTCGGCGGGGAGTACAATGAGCAGTTCTTC,CASSLGGEYNEQFF,TRBV3-1/TRBV3-2,few,-,TRBJ2-1
TGTGCCAGCAGCCGGAGACAGAGAAACTCCTACAATGAGCAGTTCTTC,CASSRRQRNSYNEQFF,TRBV7-2,-,-,TRBJ2-1
TGTGCCAGTAGTGTGGACAGTTACAATGAGCAGTTCTTC,CASSVDSYNEQFF,TRBV19,-,-,TRBJ2-1
TGTGCCAGCATGCCCGGGACACTCACCGGGGAGCTGTTTTTT,CASMPGTLTGELFF,TRBV2,few,-,TRBJ2-2
TGTGCCAGCAGTGAAGTGACAGGGGGGTACGAGCAGTACTTC,CASSEVTGGYEQYF,TRBV6-1,-,TRBD1,TRBJ2-7
TGTGCCAGCAGTTTACCCTCCCGACCAGGCCAGGTCAATCAGCCCCAGCATTTT,CASSLPSRPGQVNQPQHF,TRBV2,-,-,TRBJ1-5
TGCGCCAGCAGCTTCGGACAGACATACAATGAGCAGTTCTTC,CASSFGQTYNEQFF,TRBV5-1,-,-,TRBJ2-1
TGTGCCACCAGCAGGGGTTTAGGGGCGGTCAACCAAGAGACCCAGTACTTC,CATSRGLGAVNQETQYF,TRBV15,-,-,TRBJ2-5
TGTGCCAGCCACAATGGGGGGATTGGCAACGGCGGCTACACCTTC,CASHNGGIGNGGYTF,TRBV6-5,many,-,TRBJ1-2
TGCGCCAGCAGCGATGTCCCCGGGACAGGGATCGCTCAGCCCCAGCATTTT,CASSDVPGTGIAQPQHF,TRBV4-1,-,TRBD1,TRBJ1-5
TGTGCCTGTGACCCGGGACAGGGGCCGACCGGGGAGCTGTTTTTT,CACDPGQGPTGELFF,TRBV30,-,TRBD1,TRBJ2-2
TGTGCCGGCCGACAGGTCGGCTATGGCTACACCTTC,CAGRQVGYGYTF,TRBV30,few,-,TRBJ1-2
TGTGCCAGCAGGCTATCCGGGACAGCTAGCTCTGGGGCCAACGTCCTGACTTTC,CASRLSGTASSGANVLTF,TRBV27,-,TRBD1,TRBJ2-6
TGTGCCAGTAGTACCAGAAGACAGGGGGTCTCTAATTCACCCCTCCACTTT,CASSTRRQGVSNSPLHF,TRBV19,few,TRBD1,TRBJ1-6
TGTGCCTGGAGGACGACAGGGAATTTGGGCAATGAGCAGTTCTTC,CAWRTTGNLGNEQFF,TRBV30,-,TRBD1,TRBJ2-1
TGTGCCAGCTCACGCCGGGACAGTGACTCCTACGAGCAGTACTTC,CASSRRDSDSYEQYF,TRBV18,-,TRBD1,TRBJ2-7